The source of this TCR beta chain is a study of T cell responses to AZD1222 COVID-19 vaccine. Study conclusions and caveats: Of the AZD1222 recipients, only 6 or 7 were seropositive at baseline. Every sample of the repertoires postdated the peak T cell response. Spike-specific TCR breadth and depth were elevated following two AZD1222 doses.

About this clone itself: Its antigen is as yet unknown.

Produced via immunoSEQ multiplex PCR; TCRdb's table is partial and in-frame only. The table records 55,000 to 75,000 clones, 70% to 80% of them present only once. The trim removed 4 bases at V and 5 bases at J, leaving 9 bases unmatched. CDR1 is SGHKS and CDR2 is YYEKEE in the germline V gene (reference sequence). The CDR3 spans 15 residues. The receptor's source is an adult in good health. The source material was peripheral blood, sampled on day 0 of MenACWY control vaccination. The J gene is TRBJ1-2, the V gene TRBV5-5; 9 nucleotides match TRBD1. The CDR3 reads CASSATGGLVYGYTF. The CDR3 DNA follows: TGTGCCAGCAGCGCGACAGGGGGGCTCGTGTATGGCTACACCTTC.